These 9 T cell receptor beta chains came from one sample sequenced in a study of control samples from healthy donors and cancer patients. Profiled with immunoSEQ multiplex PCR; TCRdb holds only in-frame clones, not every one. The sample consists of some 96,000 clones, 80% to 95% of them appearing once. Specimen: blood. Source of these receptors: a man aged 18 to 29 in good health.

V is TRBV6-5 and J is TRBJ2-1; 9 bases agree with TRBD1. There are 15 residues in the CDR3. Looked up from germline, CDR1 is MNHEY and CDR2 is SVGAGI. V was pared by 6 bases and J by 7 bases, with 10 bases of the junction left unmatched. The CDR3 protein is CASSQDRGFWNEQFF. In DNA, the CDR3 is TGTGCCAGCAGCCAGGACAGGGGATTTTGGAATGAGCAGTTCTTC.

CDR3 nucleotides: TGTGCCAGCAGCGCCGGGACAGAGGACAATCAGCCCCAGCATTTT. This encodes CASSAGTEDNQPQHF. The J gene is TRBJ1-5, the V gene TRBV7-9; 7 bases map to TRBD1. Germline V gene sequence: CDR1 SEHNR, CDR2 FQNEAQ (reference sequence). The CDR3 loop spans 15 amino acids. The ends lost 5 bases at V and 3 bases at J; junction bases unmatched: 7.

The chain employs TRBV5-1 and TRBJ1-6; the match to TRBD1 covers 8 bases. The V gene end was trimmed by 2 bases and the J gene end by 7 bases; junction bases not matched to a gene: 8. The CDR3 loop spans 16 amino acids. Germline values: CDR1 SGHRS, CDR2 YFSETQ. The CDR3 DNA sequence: TGCGCCAGCAGCTTTAACGGACAGGGTTCCAATTCACCCCTCCACTTT. Encoded protein: CASSFNGQGSNSPLHF.

V is TRBV25-1 and J is TRBJ2-2; possibly TRBD2 for D (5 bases). V lost 1 base and J 6 bases, leaving 15 bases between the germline ends. CDR1 is MGHDK and CDR2 is SYGVNS in the germline V gene. The length of the CDR3 is 16 residues. Written as DNA, the CDR3 is TGTGCCAGCAGTGAATTGGGAGTAGGGCTACCCGGGGAGCTGTTTTTT. Translation gives CASSELGVGLPGELFF.

The rearrangement joins TRBV5-6 to TRBJ1-1, with 7 nucleotides matching TRBD1. This CDR3 has 11 residues. Germline loops: CDR1 SGHDT, CDR2 YYEEEE. J was trimmed by 8 bases and V by 3 bases; bases with no gene match: 1. The CDR3: CASSWGQEAFF. The CDR3 nucleotides read TGTGCCAGCAGCTGGGGACAGGAAGCTTTCTTT. The variable domain in full, completed from reference TRBV5-6 and TRBJ1-1, reads DAGVTQSPTHLIKTRGQQVTLRCSPKSGHDTVSWYQQALGQGPQFIFQYYEEEERQRGNFPDRFSGHQFPNYSSELNVNALLLGDSALYLCASSWGQEAFFGQGTRLTVV.

This rearrangement joins TRBV2 to TRBJ1-6, with D maybe TRBD1 (6 bases). Germline-derived CDR1 and CDR2 are SNHLY and FYNNEI. CDR3 size: 15 residues. Trimming left V 9 bases short and J 15 bases short, with 27 bases between. CDR3 sequence reads: CARSGPSTGTTDLHF. CDR3 coding DNA: TGTGCCAGATCTGGTCCGAGTACAGGGACCACCGACCTCCACTTT.

This clone was counted a single time. J is TRBJ1-5 and V is TRBV5-5, with D unclear. Trimming shortened V by 4 bases and J by 11 bases, and 13 bases separated the two germline ends. From germline, CDR1 is SGHKS and CDR2 YYEKEE (reference sequence). The CDR3 totals 12 residues. The chain's CDR3 is CASSPAQRAQHF. DNA of the CDR3: TGTGCCAGCAGCCCTGCCCAGAGGGCCCAGCATTTT.

This clone occurred once. This sequence joins TRBV7-2 and TRBJ2-7; 10 nucleotides match TRBD1. This CDR3 region has 18 residues. Germline-derived CDR1 and CDR2 are SGHTA and FQGNSA. V gave up 0 bases and J gave up 1 base; unmatched junction bases: 9. The CDR3 here is CASSLALGDRGLSYEQYF. Here the CDR3 DNA reads TGTGCCAGCAGCTTAGCGCTGGGGGACAGGGGCCTATCCTACGAGCAGTACTTC.

The V and J genes are TRBV27 and TRBJ2-1; D may be TRBD1 or TRBD2 (5 bases each). CDR1 is MNHEY, CDR2 SMNVEV, per germline (reference sequence). The CDR3 runs to 15 residues. The germline V and J ends were trimmed by 3 bases and 2 bases, with 11 bases remaining between them. In DNA, the CDR3 is TGTGCCAGCAGTTTCCGGGACCAAACCTACAATGAGCAGTTCTTC. This sequence encodes CASSFRDQTYNEQFF.